The 25 T cell receptor beta chains below were found in one sample sequenced in a study of blood T cells in healthy people across ages. PCR was performed a second time for about 6 to 12 cycles using a sample-barcoded 5' primer and a J-beta primer mix. TCRdb called the 5' RACE reads again in MiXCR, with one record for every CDR3 protein. The repertoire consists of about 1.1 million distinct CDR3 sequences, with roughly two fifths occurring once and the leading ten covering about an eighth. Sequenced sample: blood. The receptors come from a man aged 18 to 29 in good health.

The chain combines TRBV10-3 with TRBJ1-4; no clear D. The CDR3 contains 14 residues. From germline, CDR1 is ENHRY and CDR2 SYGVKD. The ends were cut back, 4 bases at V and 0 bases at J, with 6 bases in the middle. The CDR3 coding sequence is TGTGCCATCAGTGGAAACCCAACTAATGAAAAACTGTTTTTT. This gives the protein CAISGNPTNEKLFF.

In this sample, this clonotype turned up a few times. This chain uses TRBV4-3 with TRBJ1-5; TRBD1 aligns across 7 bases. CDR3 length: 20 residues. The germline CDR1 and CDR2 sequences are LGHNA and YSLEER. V lost 1 base, J lost 5 bases, and 20 bases stayed unmatched. The CDR3 sequence: CASSQGPRDSLFLRDQPQHF. The CDR3 DNA reads TGCGCCAGCAGCCAAGGGCCACGGGACAGCCTTTTTTTGCGGGATCAGCCCCAGCATTTT.

The chain recombines TRBV28 with TRBJ1-1; 7 bases agree with TRBD1. The CDR3 has 15 residues. The V segment lost 3 bases and the J segment 2 bases; nucleotides outside the gene matches: 6. In germline, CDR1 is MDHEN, CDR2 SYDVKM. The CDR3 is CASSFAGQINTEAFF. The CDR3 DNA sequence: TGTGCCAGCAGTTTTGCGGGACAGATAAACACTGAAGCTTTCTTT.

This sequence joins TRBV2 and TRBJ1-5; D is perhaps TRBD1 (6 bases). Trimming removed 2 bases at V and 4 bases at J, with 15 bases between. This CDR3 comprises 16 residues. The germline gives CDR1 SNHLY, CDR2 FYNNEI. The CDR3 DNA follows: TGTGCCAGCAGTGAAACGACCGGGACACCTAATCAGCCCCAGCATTTT. It is translated as CASSETTGTPNQPQHF.

Many counts were recorded for this clonotype. V and J are TRBV4-2 and TRBJ1-6, with D unclear. The V end lost 1 base, the J end lost 5 bases, and 12 bases lay between the germline ends. In germline, CDR1 is LGHNA, CDR2 YNFKEQ. The CDR3 extends over 16 amino acids. CDR3 bases: TGTGCCAGCAGCCAAGGTATTGGACTGGATAATTCACCCCTCCACTTT. Protein: CASSQGIGLDNSPLHF.

Details on this clonotype: The junction departs from germline at one end; a sequencing error may be responsible. The chain couples TRBV9 to TRBJ2-5, with D unresolved. From germline, CDR1 is SGDLS and CDR2 YYNGEE. The CDR3 length is 14 residues. The CDR3 DNA reads as TGTGCCAGCAGCCCCAACCCGAACCAAGAGACTCAGTACTTC. This sequence encodes CASSPNPNQETQYF.

Only a few counts were recorded for this clonotype. The chain employs TRBV7-2 and TRBJ1-1; the D gene is possibly TRBD1 (5 bases). CDR1 is SGHTA, CDR2 FQGNSA, per germline. The CDR3 has 13 residues. The V end lost 8 bases, the J end lost 5 bases, and 15 bases lay between the germline ends. This chain's CDR3 is CASSTVIRTEAFF. Here the CDR3 DNA reads TGTGCCAGCTCGACAGTTATCCGGACTGAAGCTTTCTTT.

This clonotype has more than one count but fewer than ten. The gene calls are TRBV12-3 or TRBV12-4 and TRBJ2-5; TRBD2 aligns across 8 bases. The CDR3 spans 16 residues. The J segment lost 5 bases and the V segment lost 3 bases, leaving 11 bases of the junction unmatched. CDR3 sequence: CASSLSASGSGETQYF. CDR3 DNA sequence: TGTGCCAGCAGTTTGTCGGCTAGCGGGTCGGGGGAGACCCAGTACTTC.

This clonotype was recorded a few times. The chain uses TRBV5-1 and TRBJ2-3; D is possibly TRBD2 (6 bases). Germline assignment: CDR1 SGHRS and CDR2 YFSETQ. V was clipped by 0 bases and J by 4 bases, with 12 bases between them. The length of the CDR3 is 15 residues. CDR3 region: CASSLESPSADTQYF. The CDR3 bases are TGCGCCAGCAGCTTGGAATCCCCTAGCGCAGATACGCAGTATTTT. The whole variable domain, remainder taken from reference TRBV5-1 and TRBJ2-3, is KAGVTQTPRYLIKTRGQQVTLSCSPISGHRSVSWYQQTPGQGLQFLFEYFSETQRNKGNFPGRFSGRQFSNSRSEMNVSTLELGDSALYLCASSLESPSADTQYFGPGTRLTVL.

The rearrangement joins TRBV4-3 to TRBJ2-7; D possibly uses TRBD1 or TRBD2 (5 bases each). Trimming pared 1 base from V and 0 bases from J, leaving 10 bases between. This CDR3 spans 15 amino acids. Germline V gene data show CDR1 as LGHNA and CDR2 as YSLEER. CDR3 DNA sequence: TGCGCCAGCAGCCAAGGAGAGGGGAGCTCCTACGAGCAGTACTTC. Residues: CASSQGEGSSYEQYF.

The chain carries TRBV2 and TRBJ2-1, with TRBD2 matching 13 bases. This CDR3 comprises 16 residues. V gave up 3 bases and J gave up 6 bases; unmatched junction bases: 5. Germline assignment: CDR1 SNHLY and CDR2 FYNNEI. The CDR3: CASSDLTSGGANEQFF. Here the CDR3 DNA reads TGTGCCAGCAGTGACCTAACTAGCGGGGGGGCCAATGAGCAGTTCTTC.

The V and J genes are TRBV4-1 and TRBJ1-1; possible D gene TRBD1, 5 bases. CDR1 and CDR2 (germline): MGHRA, YSYEKL. V was trimmed by 0 bases and J by 8 bases, leaving 13 bases between them. This CDR3 is 14 amino acids long. The DNA of the CDR3 is TGCGCCAGCAGCCAAGATTCGGGGCCAAAAGAAGCTTTCTTT. Its protein product is CASSQDSGPKEAFF.

The CDR3 nucleotides are TGTGCCAGCAGCTTAGAGGCTTCTAGCGGGGGGACAGATACGCAGTATTTT. It encodes CASSLEASSGGTDTQYF. This chain connects TRBV7-3 to TRBJ2-3, with 11 bases that match TRBD2. CDR1 is SGHTA and CDR2 is FQGTGA in the germline V gene. After removal of 2 bases from V and 3 bases from J, the junction contained 7 bases not matched to a gene. The CDR3 covers 17 residues.

The chain carries TRBV6-1 and TRBJ2-7; TRBD2 agrees at 10 bases. The CDR3 has 13 amino acids. Germline assignment: CDR1 MNHNS and CDR2 SASEGT. The trim removed 4 bases at V and 6 bases at J, leaving 3 bases unmatched. The CDR3, as DNA: TGTGCCAGCAGTGGACTAGCGGGCTGCGAGCAGTACTTC. Protein: CASSGLAGCEQYF.

This clonotype was seen a handful of times. This chain links TRBV12-3 or TRBV12-4 with TRBJ2-5; 7 bases match TRBD2. The trim removed 4 bases at V and 4 bases at J, leaving 9 bases unmatched. The length of the CDR3 is 15 residues. The CDR3 loop is CASSSSAGVVETQYF. The CDR3 DNA sequence: TGTGCCAGCAGTTCTAGTGCGGGGGTGGTAGAGACCCAGTACTTC.

This chain uses TRBV12-3 or TRBV12-4 with TRBJ2-3; D unresolved. CDR3 length: 17 amino acids. The V gene lost 0 bases and the J gene lost 0 bases, with 13 bases spanning the gap. CDR3 in amino acids: CASSLALGTPSTDTQYF. Here the CDR3 DNA reads TGTGCCAGCAGTTTAGCGCTGGGAACCCCTAGCACAGATACGCAGTATTTT.

V and J are TRBV6-4 and TRBJ2-3, with 8 bases that match TRBD2. The germline CDR1 and CDR2 sequences are MRHNA and SNTAGT. This CDR3 has 16 residues. J was trimmed by 3 bases and V by 2 bases; bases with no gene match: 7. The CDR3 DNA reads TGTGCCAGCAGTGACGCTTCTCGGGGGGGGACAGATACGCAGTATTTT. It is translated as CASSDASRGGTDTQYF.

The chain is built from TRBV7-3 and TRBJ2-3; TRBD2 matches at 10 bases. Trimming at V came to 0 bases and at J to 2 bases, leaving 14 bases not matched to a gene. The CDR3 contains 20 residues. Germline V gene lookup returns CDR1 SGHTA and CDR2 FQGTGA. The CDR3 DNA is TGTGCCAGCAGCTTAACCGGCCTAGCGGGGGTCTCCGTTAACACAGATACGCAGTATTTT. This encodes CASSLTGLAGVSVNTDTQYF.

The chain employs TRBV27 and TRBJ2-1; D gene ambiguous. The CDR3 totals 14 residues. Germline CDR1 and CDR2: MNHEY and SMNVEV (reference sequence). V was cut by 6 bases and J by 10 bases, with 19 bases left in between. The CDR3 DNA reads as TGTGCCAGCAGCCGCGGCGGAAGAACCTACGAGCAGTTCTTC. Its protein is CASSRGGRTYEQFF.

This clonotype was counted between two and nine times. The J gene is TRBJ2-1, the V gene TRBV4-1; D is unclear. V shed 4 bases and J shed 0 bases, with 16 bases lying between them. CDR1 is MGHRA, CDR2 YSYEKL, per germline. The CDR3 spans 17 residues. The DNA of the CDR3 is TGCGCCAGCAGCCGCATAGACTCCCGGAGCTCCTACAATGAGCAGTTCTTC. Translation: CASSRIDSRSSYNEQFF.

The chain combines TRBV11-2 with TRBJ2-1; D might be TRBD1 or TRBD2, each matching 5 bases. The CDR3 length is 15 residues. Germline CDR1 reads SGHAT; CDR2 reads FQNNGV. The V end lost 2 bases, the J end lost 5 bases, and 13 bases lay between the germline ends. The CDR3 sequence: CASSLSGRGHNEQFF. CDR3 in DNA: TGTGCCAGCAGCTTAAGTGGACGGGGACACAATGAGCAGTTCTTC.

The rearrangement joins TRBV5-1 to TRBJ1-1; D is undetermined. Germline CDR1 SGHRS, CDR2 YFSETQ. V was shortened by 0 bases and J by 1 base, with 10 bases between the two germline ends. The length of the CDR3 is 15 residues. The chain's CDR3 is CASSLEARQNTEAFF. In nucleotides, the CDR3 is TGCGCCAGCAGCTTGGAAGCTAGGCAGAACACTGAAGCTTTCTTT. Full variable domain (missing parts from reference TRBV5-1 and TRBJ1-1): KAGVTQTPRYLIKTRGQQVTLSCSPISGHRSVSWYQQTPGQGLQFLFEYFSETQRNKGNFPGRFSGRQFSNSRSEMNVSTLELGDSALYLCASSLEARQNTEAFFGQGTRLTVV.

On this clonotype: A much more abundant neighbour one base away suggests this may be a read error. It is likely a read error, because the conserved phenylalanine at the end of the CDR3 is missing. V usage is TRBV10-3 and J usage is TRBJ2-4; TRBD1 might be the D (5 bases). The J call may be in error: the DNA end matches TRBJ2-7 better. Per the germline V gene, CDR1 is ENHRY and CDR2 is SYGVKD. This CDR3 spans 11 amino acids. Here the CDR3 DNA reads TGTGCCATCAGCCCAGGGAACGAGCAGTACTTA. As protein: CAISPGNEQYL.

This clonotype was recorded at least ten times. This chain links TRBV11-2 with TRBJ2-3, with 12 bases identical to TRBD2. The CDR3 totals 16 residues. Germline trimming cut 1 base from V and 2 bases from J; bases unmatched to any gene: 1. Germline-derived CDR1 and CDR2 are SGHAT and FQNNGV. CDR3 sequence: CASSLGLAGVTDTQYF. As DNA, the CDR3 is TGTGCCAGCAGCTTAGGACTAGCGGGGGTCACAGATACGCAGTATTTT. The full variable domain, rest sourced from reference TRBV11-2 and TRBJ2-3, is EAGVAQSPRYKIIEKRQSVAFWCNPISGHATLYWYQQILGQGPKLLIQFQNNGVVDDSQLPKDRFSAERLKGVDSTLKIQPAKLEDSAVYLCASSLGLAGVTDTQYFGPGTRLTVL.

This clonotype was recorded a few times. The V gene is TRBV20-1, the J gene TRBJ1-5; TRBD1 aligns across 8 bases. The V and J ends lost 3 bases and 2 bases, in that order; junction bases with no gene match: 6. The germline CDR1 and CDR2 sequences are DFQATT and SNEGSKA (reference sequence). This CDR3 has 15 amino acids. CDR3 sequence reads: CSARSRDRRNQPQHF. The CDR3 DNA follows: TGCAGTGCTAGGTCCCGGGACAGGCGCAATCAGCCCCAGCATTTT.